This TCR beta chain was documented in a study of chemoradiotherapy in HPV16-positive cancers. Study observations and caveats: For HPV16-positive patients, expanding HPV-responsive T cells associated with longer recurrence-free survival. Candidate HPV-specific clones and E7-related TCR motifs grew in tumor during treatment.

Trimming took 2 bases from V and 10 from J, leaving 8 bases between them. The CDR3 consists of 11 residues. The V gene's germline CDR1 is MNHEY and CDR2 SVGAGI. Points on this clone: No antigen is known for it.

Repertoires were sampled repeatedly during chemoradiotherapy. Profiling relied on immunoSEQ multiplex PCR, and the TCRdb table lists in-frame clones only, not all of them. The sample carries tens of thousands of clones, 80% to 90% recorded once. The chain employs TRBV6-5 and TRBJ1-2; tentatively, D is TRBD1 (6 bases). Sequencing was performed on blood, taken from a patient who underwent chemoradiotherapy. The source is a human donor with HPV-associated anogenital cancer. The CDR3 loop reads CASSYGGLYTF. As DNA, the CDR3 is TGTGCCAGCAGTTACGGGGGGCTCTACACCTTC.